The rows below give T cell receptor beta chains drawn from one sample of a study of cytomegalovirus exposure and HLA in healthy donors. Libraries were prepared by immunoSEQ multiplex PCR; TCRdb keeps only in-frame clonotypes and omits some of them. The repertoire holds roughly 200,000 clones, with 76% as singletons. Sample: PBMCs. The receptors shown here come from a man aged 18-30 years in good health and CMV-seronegative. The CDR3 runs from the conserved cysteine through the conserved F or W. The order of the fields is V gene, clone size, CDR3 length, J gene, D gene, CDR3 protein, CDR3 DNA. D genes are given only for firm matches. Some rows mark clone size as missing; the rest say once, few, many or name a class of expanded clone.

V gene: TRBV2
clone size: .
CDR3 length: 16
J gene: TRBJ2-1
D gene: .
CDR3 protein: CASSEGRESFYNEQFF
CDR3 DNA: TGTGCCAGCAGTGAAGGGAGGGAGAGTTTTTACAATGAGCAGTTCTTC

V gene: TRBV5-1
clone size: .
CDR3 length: 14
J gene: TRBJ2-5
D gene: .
CDR3 protein: CASSAPHREETQYF
CDR3 DNA: TGCGCCAGCAGCGCACCCCACAGGGAAGAGACCCAGTACTTC

V gene: TRBV9
clone size: .
CDR3 length: 16
J gene: TRBJ2-7
D gene: TRBD1
CDR3 protein: CASSPSGGQGFYEQYF
CDR3 DNA: TGTGCCAGCAGCCCCTCCGGGGGACAGGGTTTCTACGAGCAGTACTTC

V gene: TRBV5-1
clone size: .
CDR3 length: 18
J gene: TRBJ2-3
D gene: TRBD2
CDR3 protein: CASSQTSGRALGTDTQYF
CDR3 DNA: TGCGCCAGCAGCCAGACTAGCGGGAGGGCCTTGGGGACAGATACGCAGTATTTT

V gene: TRBV6-5
clone size: .
CDR3 length: 16
J gene: TRBJ2-1
D gene: TRBD1
CDR3 protein: CASSYDGQGTYNEQFF
CDR3 DNA: TGTGCCAGCAGTTATGATGGACAGGGAACCTACAATGAGCAGTTCTTC

V gene: TRBV19
clone size: few
CDR3 length: 16
J gene: TRBJ1-1
D gene: TRBD1
CDR3 protein: CASTGTGGVMYTEAFF
CDR3 DNA: TGTGCCAGTACCGGGACAGGGGGAGTTATGTACACTGAAGCTTTCTTT

V gene: TRBV6-5
clone size: few
CDR3 length: 15
J gene: TRBJ2-3
D gene: TRBD2
CDR3 protein: CASSRTSASTDTQYF
CDR3 DNA: TGTGCCAGCAGTAGGACTAGCGCTAGCACAGATACGCAGTATTTT

V gene: TRBV7-3
clone size: .
CDR3 length: 13
J gene: TRBJ1-1
D gene: TRBD1
CDR3 protein: CASSLTGATEAFF
CDR3 DNA: TGTGCCAGCAGCCTTACAGGGGCCACTGAAGCTTTCTTT

V gene: TRBV7-3
clone size: .
CDR3 length: 13
J gene: TRBJ1-1
D gene: .
CDR3 protein: CASSFKGPTEAFF
CDR3 DNA: TGTGCCAGCAGTTTCAAGGGGCCCACTGAAGCTTTCTTT

V gene: TRBV12-5
clone size: .
CDR3 length: 14
J gene: TRBJ2-3
D gene: TRBD2
CDR3 protein: CASGYGRDTDTQYF
CDR3 DNA: TGTGCTAGTGGTTACGGGAGGGACACAGATACGCAGTATTTT

V gene: TRBV5-1
clone size: .
CDR3 length: 14
J gene: TRBJ1-1
D gene: .
CDR3 protein: CASSLGVSNTEAFF
CDR3 DNA: TGCGCCAGCAGCTTAGGGGTCTCGAACACTGAAGCTTTCTTT

V gene: TRBV30
clone size: few
CDR3 length: 15
J gene: TRBJ1-4
D gene: .
CDR3 protein: CAWSVPDLGHEKLFF
CDR3 DNA: TGTGCCTGGAGTGTCCCGGACTTAGGGCATGAAAAACTGTTTTTT

V gene: TRBV7-3
clone size: .
CDR3 length: 14
J gene: TRBJ2-1
D gene: .
CDR3 protein: CASSLMGAHNEQFF
CDR3 DNA: TGTGCCAGCAGCTTAATGGGGGCACATAATGAGCAGTTCTTC

V gene: TRBV2
clone size: .
CDR3 length: 13
J gene: TRBJ1-2
D gene: TRBD1
CDR3 protein: CAGREGQVDGYTF
CDR3 DNA: TGTGCCGGACGGGAAGGACAGGTTGATGGCTACACCTTC

V gene: TRBV30
clone size: .
CDR3 length: 16
J gene: TRBJ1-1
D gene: TRBD1
CDR3 protein: CAWSVSRTGGDTEAFF
CDR3 DNA: TGTGCCTGGAGTGTATCCCGGACAGGGGGCGACACTGAAGCTTTCTTT

V gene: TRBV6-5
clone size: .
CDR3 length: 13
J gene: TRBJ1-2
D gene: .
CDR3 protein: CASSTTYLEGYTF
CDR3 DNA: TGTGCCAGCAGTACGACTTACCTGGAGGGCTACACCTTC

V gene: TRBV5-6
clone size: .
CDR3 length: 12
J gene: TRBJ2-7
D gene: .
CDR3 protein: CASSWTGIGQYF
CDR3 DNA: TGTGCCAGCAGCTGGACGGGGATCGGGCAGTACTTC

V gene: TRBV28
clone size: .
CDR3 length: 14
J gene: TRBJ2-1
D gene: .
CDR3 protein: CASSSGQLHNEQFF
CDR3 DNA: TGTGCCAGCAGTAGTGGACAGCTCCACAATGAGCAGTTCTTC

V gene: TRBV4-1
clone size: .
CDR3 length: 18
J gene: TRBJ2-7
D gene: TRBD2
CDR3 protein: CASSQVAGVPRNSYEQYF
CDR3 DNA: TGCGCCAGCAGCCAAGTGGCGGGGGTACCCAGAAACTCCTACGAGCAGTACTTC

V gene: TRBV20-1
clone size: few
CDR3 length: 11
J gene: TRBJ1-1
D gene: .
CDR3 protein: CSASREGRTFF
CDR3 DNA: TGCAGTGCCAGTAGGGAGGGGAGAACTTTCTTT

V gene: TRBV19
clone size: .
CDR3 length: 15
J gene: TRBJ1-2
D gene: .
CDR3 protein: CASSSGGLPDYGYTF
CDR3 DNA: TGTGCCAGTAGCTCAGGTGGACTCCCGGACTATGGCTACACCTTC

V gene: TRBV2
clone size: .
CDR3 length: 14
J gene: TRBJ2-3
D gene: .
CDR3 protein: CASWRGPRTDTQYF
CDR3 DNA: TGTGCCAGCTGGCGGGGGCCCCGCACAGATACGCAGTATTTT

V gene: TRBV2
clone size: .
CDR3 length: 15
J gene: TRBJ2-6
D gene: .
CDR3 protein: CASTEGGVGANVLTF
CDR3 DNA: TGTGCCAGCACCGAAGGGGGGGTTGGGGCCAACGTCCTGACTTTC

V gene: TRBV29-1
clone size: .
CDR3 length: 16
J gene: TRBJ2-1
D gene: TRBD2
CDR3 protein: CSSRWTSGSSYNEQFF
CDR3 DNA: TGCAGCTCTCGCTGGACTAGCGGGAGCTCCTACAATGAGCAGTTCTTC

V gene: TRBV27
clone size: .
CDR3 length: 15
J gene: TRBJ2-2
D gene: TRBD2
CDR3 protein: CASSLAGLPTGELFF
CDR3 DNA: TGTGCCAGCAGCCTAGCGGGATTGCCTACCGGGGAGCTGTTTTTT

V gene: TRBV28
clone size: .
CDR3 length: 17
J gene: TRBJ2-1
D gene: TRBD1
CDR3 protein: CASSSPRDRASYNEQFF
CDR3 DNA: TGTGCCAGCAGTTCGCCTCGGGACAGAGCCTCCTACAATGAGCAGTTCTTC

V gene: TRBV11-3
clone size: once
CDR3 length: 13
J gene: TRBJ2-7
D gene: TRBD1
CDR3 protein: CASSRDRGYEQYF
CDR3 DNA: TGTGCCAGCAGCCGGGACAGGGGTTACGAGCAGTACTTC

V gene: TRBV2
clone size: .
CDR3 length: 13
J gene: TRBJ1-1
D gene: .
CDR3 protein: CASRDRGDTEAFF
CDR3 DNA: TGTGCCAGCAGGGACCGGGGGGATACTGAAGCTTTCTTT

V gene: TRBV7-2
clone size: .
CDR3 length: 15
J gene: TRBJ2-3
D gene: .
CDR3 protein: CASSLFGESTDTQYF
CDR3 DNA: TGTGCCAGCAGCTTATTTGGGGAGTCCACAGATACGCAGTATTTT

V gene: TRBV5-4
clone size: .
CDR3 length: 14
J gene: TRBJ1-2
D gene: TRBD1
CDR3 protein: CASKRTGGDYGYTF
CDR3 DNA: TGTGCCAGCAAAAGGACAGGGGGAGACTATGGCTACACCTTC

V gene: TRBV7-6
clone size: .
CDR3 length: 17
J gene: TRBJ2-1
D gene: TRBD2
CDR3 protein: CASSLASGTSVYNEQFF
CDR3 DNA: TGTGCCAGCAGCTTAGCCTCCGGGACTAGCGTCTACAATGAGCAGTTCTTC

V gene: TRBV29-1
clone size: .
CDR3 length: 14
J gene: TRBJ2-2
D gene: .
CDR3 protein: CSVTFKGLTGELFF
CDR3 DNA: TGCAGCGTGACATTTAAGGGACTTACCGGGGAGCTGTTTTTT

V gene: TRBV18
clone size: .
CDR3 length: 14
J gene: TRBJ2-7
D gene: TRBD2
CDR3 protein: CASSPSGVTYEQYF
CDR3 DNA: TGTGCCAGCTCACCTAGCGGGGTAACCTACGAGCAGTACTTC